A selection of T cell receptor beta chains follows, all from one sample in a study of T cell responses to AZD1222 COVID-19 vaccine. Repertoires were generated with immunoSEQ multiplex PCR, while TCRdb's copy carries only in-frame clones and drops some. Of roughly 120,000 clones in the sample, under 90% were seen once. This specimen was peripheral blood, taken on day 0 of AZD1222 vaccination. Receptor source: an adult in good health. The CDR3 runs from the conserved cysteine through the conserved F or W. Fields, in order: D gene, CDR3 length, clone size, J gene, V gene, CDR3 protein, CDR3 DNA. D genes are given only for firm matches. The size of a clone is reported for some rows only, either as once, few or many, or as a class for expanded clones.

.,13,.,TRBJ1-2,TRBV4-1,CASSQGQGYGYTF,TGCGCCAGCAGCCAAGGTCAGGGCTATGGCTACACCTTC
.,15,.,TRBJ2-1,TRBV11-2,CASSLTGRASNEQFF,TGTGCCAGCAGCCTGACCGGCAGGGCCTCCAATGAGCAGTTCTTC
.,15,.,TRBJ2-1,TRBV19,CASTSDTGAYNEQFF,TGTGCCAGTACCTCGGACACCGGGGCCTACAATGAGCAGTTCTTC
TRBD1,14,.,TRBJ2-5,TRBV6-2/TRBV6-3,CASSFRQGIETQYF,TGTGCCAGCAGTTTCCGACAGGGGATAGAGACCCAGTACTTC
TRBD2,16,.,TRBJ2-3,TRBV5-4,CASSLGIGGATDTQYF,TGTGCCAGCAGCTTGGGAATCGGGGGGGCCACAGATACGCAGTATTTT
.,14,.,TRBJ1-2,TRBV5-1,CASSLLGSNYGYTF,TGCGCCAGCAGCTTGTTAGGGTCTAACTATGGCTACACCTTC
.,12,few,TRBJ1-1,TRBV29-1,CSVDREHTEAFF,TGCAGCGTTGACAGGGAGCACACTGAAGCTTTCTTT
.,15,.,TRBJ1-4,TRBV5-6,CASSFEGHSNEKLFF,TGTGCCAGCAGCTTCGAGGGACACTCTAATGAAAAACTGTTTTTT
.,15,.,TRBJ2-1,TRBV5-5,CASSLSGGSYNEQFF,TGTGCCAGCAGCTTGTCCGGGGGATCCTACAATGAGCAGTTCTTC
TRBD1,14,.,TRBJ1-1,TRBV27,CASKFQGADTEAFF,TGTGCCAGCAAGTTCCAGGGGGCGGACACTGAAGCTTTCTTT
.,17,.,TRBJ1-2,TRBV15,CATSRSGNPDGGYGYTF,TGTGCCACCAGCAGATCAGGGAATCCAGATGGGGGGTATGGCTACACCTTC
.,13,.,TRBJ1-2,TRBV5-1,CASSLRAWDGYTF,TGCGCCAGCAGCTTGCGGGCGTGGGATGGCTACACCTTC
.,15,once,TRBJ1-2,TRBV6-5,CASSSSLRPHYGYTF,TGTGCCAGCAGTTCTTCCTTGAGGCCCCACTATGGCTACACCTTC
TRBD1,16,.,TRBJ2-7,TRBV7-9,CASSSQGPGHPYEQYF,TGTGCCAGCAGCTCACAGGGGCCAGGGCACCCCTACGAGCAGTACTTC
.,15,.,TRBJ1-3,TRBV5-6,CASSRSSVSGNTIYF,TGTGCCAGCAGCCGTAGCAGCGTCTCTGGAAACACCATATATTTT
TRBD2,16,.,TRBJ2-7,TRBV4-2,CASSQDYGGVSYEQYF,TGTGCCAGCAGCCAAGACTACGGGGGGGTTAGCTACGAGCAGTACTTC
.,17,.,TRBJ2-1,TRBV7-2,CASSLRSAGAGGNEQFF,TGTGCCAGCAGCTTAAGGTCGGCGGGGGCCGGGGGCAATGAGCAGTTCTTC
.,12,.,TRBJ2-7,TRBV18,CASSPMRNEQYF,TGTGCCAGCTCACCAATGAGGAACGAGCAGTACTTC
.,14,.,TRBJ1-2,TRBV19,CASTSGRENYGYTF,TGTGCCAGTACCTCGGGGCGGGAAAACTATGGCTACACCTTC
.,13,.,TRBJ2-5,TRBV7-2,CASSTVREETQYF,TGTGCCAGCAGCACGGTACGAGAAGAGACCCAGTACTTC
TRBD1,14,once,TRBJ1-2,TRBV28,CASNGQGGVYGYTF,TGTGCCAGCAACGGACAGGGCGGGGTATATGGCTACACCTTC
.,11,.,TRBJ2-1,TRBV7-2,CASSSRYEQFF,TGTGCCAGCAGCTCCAGATATGAGCAGTTCTTC
TRBD2,14,.,TRBJ2-7,TRBV10-3,CAIRGLAGANEQYF,TGTGCCATCAGGGGACTAGCGGGAGCGAACGAGCAGTACTTC
.,12,.,TRBJ2-1,TRBV30,CAWSYSRGGQFF,TGTGCCTGGAGTTACTCCCGGGGTGGTCAGTTCTTC
.,14,.,TRBJ2-3,TRBV18,CASSPGRGSDTQYF,TGTGCCAGCTCACCTGGCCGAGGTTCGGATACGCAGTATTTT
TRBD2,22,.,TRBJ2-1,TRBV28,CASSRIERRITTGTSALGEQFF,TGTGCCAGCAGCCGGATAGAGAGGCGGATCACCACCGGGACTAGCGCCCTTGGGGAGCAGTTCTTC
TRBD2,16,.,TRBJ2-3,TRBV3-1/TRBV3-2,CASGGVSGTVTDTQYF,TGTGCCAGTGGGGGGGTTAGCGGGACGGTAACAGATACGCAGTATTTT
.,13,.,TRBJ2-7,TRBV10-2,CATTNSGSYEQYF,TGCGCCACTACCAATAGCGGCTCCTACGAGCAGTACTTC
.,15,.,TRBJ2-3,TRBV27,CASSYGTFQTDTQYF,TGTGCCAGCAGTTACGGGACCTTCCAGACAGATACGCAGTATTTT
.,14,.,TRBJ1-1,TRBV27,CASSSPGLGTEAFF,TGTGCCAGCAGTTCCCCAGGGTTGGGCACTGAAGCTTTCTTT
.,13,.,TRBJ1-6,TRBV28,CASSRGQGSPLHF,TGTGCCAGCAGTAGAGGGCAGGGTTCACCCCTCCACTTT
.,15,.,TRBJ2-2,TRBV19,CASSIRHSNTGELFF,TGTGCCAGTAGTATCCGACATTCGAACACCGGGGAGCTGTTTTTT
.,14,.,TRBJ1-2,TRBV28,CASSPSGGIGGYTF,TGTGCCAGCAGCCCCTCGGGAGGGATCGGGGGCTACACCTTC
.,15,.,TRBJ1-5,TRBV6-5,CASTTRGVGNQPQHF,TGTGCCAGCACCACGCGGGGGGTGGGCAATCAGCCCCAGCATTTT
.,15,once,TRBJ2-7,TRBV4-1,CASSQEERRSYEQYF,TGCGCCAGCAGCCAAGAGGAGCGGAGATCCTACGAGCAGTACTTC
.,14,.,TRBJ2-7,TRBV6-5,CASSYSRESTEQYF,TGTGCCAGCAGTTACTCGAGGGAGTCTACCGAGCAGTACTTC
TRBD2,14,.,TRBJ2-2,TRBV19,CASVAGGNTGELFF,TGTGCCAGTGTAGCGGGGGGGAACACCGGGGAGCTGTTTTTT
TRBD2,15,.,TRBJ2-5,TRBV5-4,CASSPGTSGGETQYF,TGTGCCAGCAGCCCGGGGACTAGCGGGGGGGAGACCCAGTACTTC
.,15,.,TRBJ1-1,TRBV10-3,CAISDPGRGNTEAFF,TGTGCCATCAGTGACCCGGGGAGGGGGAACACTGAAGCTTTCTTT
.,13,.,TRBJ1-3,TRBV29-1,CSVATNSGNTIYF,TGCAGCGTTGCCACTAACTCTGGAAACACCATATATTTT
.,15,.,TRBJ2-7,TRBV6-5,CASSLGTPGPYEQYF,TGTGCCAGCAGTCTCGGGACACCAGGGCCCTACGAGCAGTACTTC
TRBD2,15,.,TRBJ2-7,TRBV7-9,CAVGGGLAGSYEQYF,TGTGCGGTGGGTGGGGGGCTAGCGGGGTCCTACGAGCAGTACTTC